This TCR beta chain stems from a study of cytomegalovirus exposure and HLA in healthy donors. This PCR relied on a set of 60 Vbeta primers and 13 Jbeta primers. Assay used: immunoSEQ multiplex PCR; TCRdb lists only in-frame clones, some missing. The profile covers 90,000 to 120,000 clones, with about 80% appearing a single time and less than 3% taken by the ten largest. V was cut by 0 bases and J by 4 bases, with 10 bases left in between. CDR1 is MGHRA and CDR2 is YSYEKL in the germline V gene. The CDR3 has 14 residues. The chain has TRBV4-1 and TRBJ2-7; D call uncertain. This TCR was sampled from a man under 40 in good health and CMV-seropositive. Sequenced material: PBMCs. CDR3 bases: TGCGCCAGCAGCCAAGACGGAGCCTCTTACGAGCAGTACTTC. This encodes CASSQDGASYEQYF.